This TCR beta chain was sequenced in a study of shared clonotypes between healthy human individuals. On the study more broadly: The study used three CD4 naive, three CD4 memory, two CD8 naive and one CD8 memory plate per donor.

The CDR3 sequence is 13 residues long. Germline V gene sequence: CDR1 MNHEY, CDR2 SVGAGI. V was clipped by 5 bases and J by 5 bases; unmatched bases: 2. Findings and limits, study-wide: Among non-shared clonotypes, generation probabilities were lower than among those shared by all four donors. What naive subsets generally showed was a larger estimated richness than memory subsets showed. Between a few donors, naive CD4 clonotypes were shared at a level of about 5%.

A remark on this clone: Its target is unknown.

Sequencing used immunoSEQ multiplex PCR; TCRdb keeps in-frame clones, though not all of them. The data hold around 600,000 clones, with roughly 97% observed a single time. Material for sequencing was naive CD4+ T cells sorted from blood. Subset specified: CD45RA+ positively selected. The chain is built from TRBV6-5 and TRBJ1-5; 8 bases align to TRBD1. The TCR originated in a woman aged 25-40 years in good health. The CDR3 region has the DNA TGTGCCAGCAGTAAACAGGGGGATCAGCCCCAGCATTTT. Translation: CASSKQGDQPQHF.